This T cell receptor (beta chain) came from a study of blood T cell repertoires in COVID-19. Study-wide background: PBMCs, B-cell-depleted T cells, or T cells provided the cDNA or gDNA that made up the material.

Per the study methods: Reference gene primer amplification in the assay estimated nucleated cell counts. The protocol was immunoSEQ multiplex PCR, while the TCRdb copy is restricted to in-frame clones and leaves out a portion. Clone size and V and J calls were adopted from that table, with D and trimming inferred from the DNA. Of about 480,000 clones listed, roughly 89% are singletons. The CDR3 consists of 13 residues. V was cut by 6 bases and J by 8 bases, with 11 bases left in between. The receptor's source is a woman younger than 45 with acute or convalescent COVID-19. The sample was peripheral blood. The chain recombines TRBV12-3 or TRBV12-4 with TRBJ1-6; D may be TRBD1 (6 bases). The CDR3, as DNA: TGTGCCAGCAGCCTAACAGGGTATTCACCCCTCCACTTT. Its translation is CASSLTGYSPLHF.